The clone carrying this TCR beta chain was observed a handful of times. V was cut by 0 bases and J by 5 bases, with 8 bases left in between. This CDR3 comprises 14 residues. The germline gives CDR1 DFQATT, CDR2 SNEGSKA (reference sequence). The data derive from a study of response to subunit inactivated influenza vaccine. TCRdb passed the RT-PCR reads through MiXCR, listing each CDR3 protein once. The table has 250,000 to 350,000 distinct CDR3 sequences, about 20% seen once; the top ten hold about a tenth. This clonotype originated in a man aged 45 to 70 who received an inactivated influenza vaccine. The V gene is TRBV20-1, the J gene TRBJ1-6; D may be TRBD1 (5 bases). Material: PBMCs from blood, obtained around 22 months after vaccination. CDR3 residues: CSARDVGHNSPLHF. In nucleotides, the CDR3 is TGCAGTGCTAGAGACGTGGGGCATAATTCACCCCTCCACTTT.